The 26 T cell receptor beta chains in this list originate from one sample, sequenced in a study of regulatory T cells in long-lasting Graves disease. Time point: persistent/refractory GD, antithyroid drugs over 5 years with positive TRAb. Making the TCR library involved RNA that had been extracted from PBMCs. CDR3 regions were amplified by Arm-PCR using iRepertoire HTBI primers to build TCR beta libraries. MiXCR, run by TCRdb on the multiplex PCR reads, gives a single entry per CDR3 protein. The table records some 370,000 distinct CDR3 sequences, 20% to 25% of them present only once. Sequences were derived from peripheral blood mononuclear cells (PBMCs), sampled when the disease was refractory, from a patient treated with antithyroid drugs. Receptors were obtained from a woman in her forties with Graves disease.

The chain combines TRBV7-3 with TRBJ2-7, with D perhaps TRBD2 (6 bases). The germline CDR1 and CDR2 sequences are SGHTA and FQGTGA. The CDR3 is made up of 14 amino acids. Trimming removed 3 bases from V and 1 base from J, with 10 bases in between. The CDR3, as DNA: TGTGCCAGCAGCTTGGGGGGAAAGTCCTACGAGCAGTACTTC. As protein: CASSLGGKSYEQYF.

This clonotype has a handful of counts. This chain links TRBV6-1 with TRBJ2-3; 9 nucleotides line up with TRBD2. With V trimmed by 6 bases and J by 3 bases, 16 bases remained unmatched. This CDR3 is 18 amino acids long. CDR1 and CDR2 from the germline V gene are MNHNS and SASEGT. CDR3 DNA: TGTGCCAGCAGACAAAGATGGGCGATGCGGGAGGGGACAGATACGCAGTATTTT. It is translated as CASRQRWAMREGTDTQYF.

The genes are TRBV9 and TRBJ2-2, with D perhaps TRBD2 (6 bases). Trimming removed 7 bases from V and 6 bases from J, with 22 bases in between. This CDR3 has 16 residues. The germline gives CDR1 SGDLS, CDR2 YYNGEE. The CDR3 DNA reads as TGTGCCAGCTCGGAGGGAGGCAGGTCGCGTCCCGGGGAGCTGTTTTTT. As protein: CASSEGGRSRPGELFF.

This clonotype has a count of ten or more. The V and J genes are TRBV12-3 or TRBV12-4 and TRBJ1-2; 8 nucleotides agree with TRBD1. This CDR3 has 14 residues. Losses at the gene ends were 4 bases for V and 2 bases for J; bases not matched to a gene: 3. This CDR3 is CASSWTGRNYGYTF. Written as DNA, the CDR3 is TGTGCCAGCAGTTGGACAGGGAGGAACTATGGCTACACCTTC.

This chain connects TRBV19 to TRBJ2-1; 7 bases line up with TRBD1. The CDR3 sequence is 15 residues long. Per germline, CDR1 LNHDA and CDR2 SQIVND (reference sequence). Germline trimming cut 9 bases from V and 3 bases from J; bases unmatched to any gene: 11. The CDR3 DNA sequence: TGTGCCAGCCGCTCCTCCCAGGGGGACTACAATGAGCAGTTCTTC. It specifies CASRSSQGDYNEQFF.

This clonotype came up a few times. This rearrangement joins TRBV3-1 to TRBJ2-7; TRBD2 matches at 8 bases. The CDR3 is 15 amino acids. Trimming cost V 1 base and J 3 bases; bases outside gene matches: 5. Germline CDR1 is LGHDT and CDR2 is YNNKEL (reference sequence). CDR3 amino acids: CASSQGTSLGYEQYF. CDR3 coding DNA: TGTGCCAGCAGCCAAGGGACTAGCCTTGGCTACGAGCAGTACTTC.

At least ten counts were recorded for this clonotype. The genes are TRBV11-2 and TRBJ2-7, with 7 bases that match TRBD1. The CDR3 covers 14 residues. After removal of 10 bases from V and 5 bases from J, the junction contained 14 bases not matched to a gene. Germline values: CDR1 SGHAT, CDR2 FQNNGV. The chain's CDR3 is CATQSIKGQDEQYF. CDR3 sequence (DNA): TGTGCCACTCAAAGCATCAAAGGACAGGACGAGCAGTACTTC.

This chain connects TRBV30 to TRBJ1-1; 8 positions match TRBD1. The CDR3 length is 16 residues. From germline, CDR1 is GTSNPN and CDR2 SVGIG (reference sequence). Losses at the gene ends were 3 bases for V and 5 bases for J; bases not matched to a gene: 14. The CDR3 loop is CAWSAALGTGKTEAFF. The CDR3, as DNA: TGTGCCTGGAGCGCCGCCCTTGGGACAGGAAAAACTGAAGCTTTCTTT.

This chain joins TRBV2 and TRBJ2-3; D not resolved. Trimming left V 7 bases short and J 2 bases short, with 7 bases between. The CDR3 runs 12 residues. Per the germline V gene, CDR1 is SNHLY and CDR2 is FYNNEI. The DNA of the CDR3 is TGTGCCAGCAAAGGATTCACAGATACGCAGTATTTT. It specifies CASKGFTDTQYF.

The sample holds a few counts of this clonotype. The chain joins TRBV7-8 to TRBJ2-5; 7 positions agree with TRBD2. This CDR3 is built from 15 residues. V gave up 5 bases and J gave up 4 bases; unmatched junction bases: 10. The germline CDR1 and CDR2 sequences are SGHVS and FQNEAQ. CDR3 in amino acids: CASSLSQTSRETQYF. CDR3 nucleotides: TGTGCCAGCAGCCTCTCTCAGACTAGCCGAGAGACCCAGTACTTC.

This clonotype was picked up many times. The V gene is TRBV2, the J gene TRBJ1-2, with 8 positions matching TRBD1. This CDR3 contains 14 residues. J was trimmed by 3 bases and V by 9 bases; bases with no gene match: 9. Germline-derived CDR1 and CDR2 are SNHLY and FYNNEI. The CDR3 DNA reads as TGTGCCAGACCCAAACAGGGGGGCTACTATGGCTACACCTTC. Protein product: CARPKQGGYYGYTF.

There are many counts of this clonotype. CDR3 amino acids: CAISESTVQGRGKETQYF. CDR3 nucleotides: TGTGCCATCAGTGAGTCGACAGTCCAGGGAAGAGGTAAAGAGACCCAGTACTTC. The chain combines TRBV10-3 with TRBJ2-5; tentative D call: TRBD1 (5 bases). Germline assignment: CDR1 ENHRY and CDR2 SYGVKD. Trimming shortened V by 0 bases and J by 3 bases, and 20 bases separated the two germline ends. This CDR3 is built from 18 residues.

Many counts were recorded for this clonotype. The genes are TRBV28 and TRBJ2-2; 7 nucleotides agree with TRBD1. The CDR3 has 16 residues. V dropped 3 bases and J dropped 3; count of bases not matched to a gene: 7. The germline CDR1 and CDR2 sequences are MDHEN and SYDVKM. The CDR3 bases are TGTGCCAGCAGTTTGCCCCGGGACAGCGACACCGGGGAGCTGTTTTTT. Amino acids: CASSLPRDSDTGELFF.

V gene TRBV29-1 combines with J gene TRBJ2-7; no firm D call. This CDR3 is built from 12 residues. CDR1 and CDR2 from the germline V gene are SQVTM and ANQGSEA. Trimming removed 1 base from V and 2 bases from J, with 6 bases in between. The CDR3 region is CSVEGSAYEQYF. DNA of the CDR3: TGCAGCGTTGAAGGATCCGCCTACGAGCAGTACTTC.

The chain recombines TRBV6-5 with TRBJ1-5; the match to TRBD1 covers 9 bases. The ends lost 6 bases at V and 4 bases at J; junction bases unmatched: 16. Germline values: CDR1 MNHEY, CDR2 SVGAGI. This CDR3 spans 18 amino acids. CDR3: CASSYAGYRGRLNQPQHF. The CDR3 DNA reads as TGTGCCAGCAGCTACGCCGGATACAGGGGGCGGTTGAATCAGCCCCAGCATTTT.

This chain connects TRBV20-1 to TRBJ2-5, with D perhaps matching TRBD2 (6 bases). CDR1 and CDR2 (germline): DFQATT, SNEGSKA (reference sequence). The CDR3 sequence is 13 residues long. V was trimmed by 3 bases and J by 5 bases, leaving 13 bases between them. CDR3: CSASSGGWETQYF. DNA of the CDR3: TGCAGTGCTAGTAGCGGAGGATGGGAGACCCAGTACTTC.

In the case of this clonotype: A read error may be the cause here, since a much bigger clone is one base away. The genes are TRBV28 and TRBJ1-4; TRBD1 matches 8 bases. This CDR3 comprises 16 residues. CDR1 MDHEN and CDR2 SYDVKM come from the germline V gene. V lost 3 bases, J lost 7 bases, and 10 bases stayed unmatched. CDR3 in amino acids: CASSFGQGAAGEKLFF. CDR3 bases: TGTGCCAGCAGTTTTGGGCAGGGGGCTGCTGGTGAAAAACTGTTTTTT.

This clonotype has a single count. Here the CDR3 reads CSVLPGSGDEQFF. CDR3 DNA: TGCAGCGTTCTCCCGGGCAGTGGCGATGAGCAGTTCTTC. The rearrangement uses TRBV29-1 and TRBJ2-1; D gene uncertain. This CDR3 comprises 13 residues. V lost 5 bases to trimming and J lost 8 bases, with 16 bases between them. CDR1 and CDR2 from the germline V gene are SQVTM and ANQGSEA.

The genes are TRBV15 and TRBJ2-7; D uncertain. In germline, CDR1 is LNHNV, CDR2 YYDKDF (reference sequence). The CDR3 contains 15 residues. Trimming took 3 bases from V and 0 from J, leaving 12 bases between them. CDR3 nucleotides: TGTGCCACCAGCAGTACGGGTAGGAGCTCCTACGAGCAGTACTTC. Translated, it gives CATSSTGRSSYEQYF.

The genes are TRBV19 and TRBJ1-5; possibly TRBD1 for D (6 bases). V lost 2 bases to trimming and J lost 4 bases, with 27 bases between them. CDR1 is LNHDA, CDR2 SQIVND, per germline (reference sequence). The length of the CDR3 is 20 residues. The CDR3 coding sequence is TGTGCCAGTAGTATAACGAGGGCCGGGACACGATTAACCTTGAATCAGCCCCAGCATTTT. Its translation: CASSITRAGTRLTLNQPQHF. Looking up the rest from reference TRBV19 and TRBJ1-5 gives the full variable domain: DGGITQSPKYLFRKEGQNVTLSCEQNLNHDAMYWYRQDPGQGLRLIYYSQIVNDFQKGDIAEGYSVSREKKESFPLTVTSAQKNPTAFYLCASSITRAGTRLTLNQPQHFGDGTRLSIL.

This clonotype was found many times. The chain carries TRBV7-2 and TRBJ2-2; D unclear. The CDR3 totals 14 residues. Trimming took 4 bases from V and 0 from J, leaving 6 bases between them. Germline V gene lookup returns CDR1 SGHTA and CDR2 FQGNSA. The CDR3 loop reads CASSWDANTGELFF. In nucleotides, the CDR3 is TGTGCCAGCAGCTGGGATGCGAACACCGGGGAGCTGTTTTTT.

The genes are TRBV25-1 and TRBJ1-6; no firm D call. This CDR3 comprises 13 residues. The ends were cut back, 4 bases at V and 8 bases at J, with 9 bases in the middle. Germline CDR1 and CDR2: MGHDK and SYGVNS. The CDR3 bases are TGTGCCAGCAGTGTTCGCGGGGATTCACCCCTCCACTTT. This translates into CASSVRGDSPLHF.

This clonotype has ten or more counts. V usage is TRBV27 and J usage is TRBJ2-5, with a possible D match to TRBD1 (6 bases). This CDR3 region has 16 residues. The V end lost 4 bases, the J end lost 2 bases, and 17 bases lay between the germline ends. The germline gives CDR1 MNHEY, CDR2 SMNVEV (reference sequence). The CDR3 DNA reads TGTGCCAGCAGTTCCTTCTTCGACAGGCTACAAGAGACCCAGTACTTC. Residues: CASSSFFDRLQETQYF.

CDR3 DNA: TGTGCCAGTAGTATAAGCCGATCCTACGAGCAGTACTTC. Its protein is CASSISRSYEQYF. The rearrangement joins TRBV19 to TRBJ2-7; D is ambiguous. Looked up from germline, CDR1 is LNHDA and CDR2 is SQIVND (reference sequence). The ends were cut back, 2 bases at V and 1 base at J, with 6 bases in the middle. The CDR3 runs 13 residues.

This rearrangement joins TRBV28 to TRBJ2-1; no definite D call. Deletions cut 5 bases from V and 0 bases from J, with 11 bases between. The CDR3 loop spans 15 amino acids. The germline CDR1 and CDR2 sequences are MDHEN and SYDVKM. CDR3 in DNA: TGTGCCAGCAGTCCCGCTTGGGGCTCCTACAATGAGCAGTTCTTC. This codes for CASSPAWGSYNEQFF.

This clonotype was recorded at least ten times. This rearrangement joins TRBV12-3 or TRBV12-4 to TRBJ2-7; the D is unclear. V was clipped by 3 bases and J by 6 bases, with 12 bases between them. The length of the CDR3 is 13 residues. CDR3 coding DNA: TGTGCCAGCAGTTTCCTGTTGTGGGGCGAGCAGTACTTC. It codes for CASSFLLWGEQYF.